Shown below are 18 T cell receptor beta chains from a single sample sequenced in a study of T cell responses to AZD1222 COVID-19 vaccine. Here immunoSEQ multiplex PCR was the method, and the copy in TCRdb shows in-frame clones only, minus some. This table holds roughly 77,000 clones, more than 85% found once. Sequencing was performed on peripheral blood, taken 28 days after the second AZD1222 dose. These receptors all stem from an adult who received the AZD1222 COVID-19 vaccine.

The chain carries TRBV19 and TRBJ2-5; D gene unclear. Germline-derived CDR1 and CDR2 are LNHDA and SQIVND (reference sequence). Trimming removed 2 bases at V and 3 bases at J, with 10 bases between. CDR3 length: 14 residues. CDR3 residues: CASSITSPKETQYF. The CDR3 bases are TGTGCCAGTAGTATAACCAGCCCTAAAGAGACCCAGTACTTC.

The V gene is TRBV6-2 or TRBV6-3, the J gene TRBJ2-2; 7 nucleotides agree with TRBD2. The CDR3 contains 15 residues. Germline CDR1 is MNHEY and CDR2 is SVGEGT. Trimming cost V 4 bases and J 2 bases; bases outside gene matches: 4. Here the CDR3 reads CASSFSGGNTGELFF. As DNA, the CDR3 is TGTGCCAGCAGTTTCTCGGGAGGAAACACCGGGGAGCTGTTTTTT.

The chain recombines TRBV9 with TRBJ1-1; TRBD1 is a possible D gene (5 bases). From germline, CDR1 is SGDLS and CDR2 YYNGEE. CDR3 length: 13 amino acids. The ends were cut back, 6 bases at V and 5 bases at J, with 14 bases in the middle. The CDR3 spells CASTAGVGTEAFF. The CDR3 bases are TGTGCCAGCACGGCGGGGGTGGGGACTGAAGCTTTCTTT.

The J gene is TRBJ2-3, the V gene TRBV27; 12 nucleotides align to TRBD2. The trim removed 3 bases at V and 6 bases at J, leaving 10 bases unmatched. Germline V gives CDR1 MNHEY, CDR2 SMNVEV (reference sequence). The CDR3 sequence is 17 residues long. The CDR3 DNA sequence: TGTGCCAGCAGTTTGTCGGGACTAGCGGGTCTAGCGGATACGCAGTATTTT. Translation: CASSLSGLAGLADTQYF.

This clone came up once. The gene calls are TRBV19 and TRBJ2-7; D is possibly TRBD2 (6 bases). The V gene lost 5 bases and the J gene lost 3 bases, with 20 bases spanning the gap. Germline CDR1 reads LNHDA; CDR2 reads SQIVND (reference sequence). This CDR3 spans 16 amino acids. CDR3 sequence: CASSSGDFPRGYEQYF. CDR3 DNA sequence: TGTGCCAGTAGTTCCGGGGACTTCCCAAGGGGCTACGAGCAGTACTTC.

Here the CDR3 reads CASSETGSYNEQFF. DNA of the CDR3: TGTGCCAGCAGCGAGACAGGGTCCTACAATGAGCAGTTCTTC. The V gene is TRBV7-8, the J gene TRBJ2-1; 7 bases match TRBD1. The length of the CDR3 is 14 residues. Germline CDR1 reads SGHVS; CDR2 reads FQNEAQ. Losses at the gene ends were 5 bases for V and 1 base for J; bases not matched to a gene: 2.

V gene TRBV29-1 combines with J gene TRBJ2-1, with 8 bases lining up with TRBD1. The germline CDR1 and CDR2 sequences are SQVTM and ANQGSEA. This CDR3 comprises 18 residues. J gave up 0 bases and V 6 bases, and 16 bases lay outside the gene matches. CDR3 sequence reads: CSVSGQVAKTFSYNEQFF. The DNA of the CDR3 is TGCAGCGTATCGGGACAGGTGGCCAAAACTTTCTCCTACAATGAGCAGTTCTTC.

This clone was recorded only once. The V gene is TRBV15, the J gene TRBJ2-1, with TRBD2 identical over 9 bases. The CDR3 is made up of 16 amino acids. From germline, CDR1 is LNHNV and CDR2 YYDKDF (reference sequence). Unmatched junction bases numbered 6, after V lost 0 bases and J lost 6 bases. CDR3 sequence reads: CATSRDPSGRPNEQFF. CDR3 coding DNA: TGTGCCACCAGCAGAGATCCAAGCGGGAGGCCCAATGAGCAGTTCTTC.

The genes are TRBV9 and TRBJ1-1; perhaps TRBD1 as D (5 bases). Germline V gene data show CDR1 as SGDLS and CDR2 as YYNGEE. Trimming removed 0 bases from V and 5 bases from J, with 17 bases in between. The CDR3 is 16 amino acids. CDR3 DNA: TGTGCCAGCAGCGTAGAAAGGGACTTATATGCGACTGAAGCTTTCTTT. Translated, it gives CASSVERDLYATEAFF.

V gene TRBV7-8 combines with J gene TRBJ2-1; tentatively, D is TRBD1 (6 bases). Trimming took off 1 base at V and 6 bases at J, with 16 bases between the two ends. Germline V gene data show CDR1 as SGHVS and CDR2 as FQNEAQ. The CDR3 spans 16 residues. The CDR3 coding sequence is TGTGCCAGCAGCTTAGGTGTACCATCAGGGGTCAATGAGCAGTTCTTC. Translation: CASSLGVPSGVNEQFF. Supplemented by reference TRBV7-8 and TRBJ2-1, the full variable domain reads GAGVSQSPRYKVAKRGQDVALRCDPISGHVSLFWYQQALGQGPEFLTYFQNEAQLDKSGLPSDRFFAERPEGSVSTLKIQRTQQEDSAVYLCASSLGVPSGVNEQFFGPGTRLTVL.

The chain is built from TRBV7-9 and TRBJ1-5; D may be TRBD1 (6 bases). Germline CDR1 reads SEHNR; CDR2 reads FQNEAQ (reference sequence). The CDR3 is 14 residues long. Trimming pared 6 bases from V and 1 base from J, leaving 10 bases between. The CDR3 nucleotides read TGTGCCAGCAGTACAGGGTTGAGCAATCAGCCCCAGCATTTT. Residues: CASSTGLSNQPQHF.

The V gene is TRBV7-2, the J gene TRBJ2-7, with 7 bases matching TRBD1. CDR3 size: 13 residues. Trimming cost V 5 bases and J 6 bases; bases outside gene matches: 7. The germline V gene encodes CDR1 SGHTA and CDR2 FQGNSA. The CDR3 is CASSRGQFLEQYF. The CDR3 coding sequence is TGTGCCAGCAGCCGGGGACAGTTCCTCGAGCAGTACTTC.

The rearrangement uses TRBV14 and TRBJ2-7; maybe TRBD2 (6 bases). Germline V gene data show CDR1 as SGHDN and CDR2 as FVKESK. V dropped 4 bases and J dropped 1 base, with 14 bases sitting between them. The CDR3 length is 15 residues. CDR3 bases: TGTGCCAGCAGCCCCTATGGGGGGACTTCCTACGAGCAGTACTTC. Translated, it gives CASSPYGGTSYEQYF.

This chain connects TRBV19 to TRBJ1-1; possible D gene TRBD1, 6 bases. Trimming took 3 bases from V and 1 from J, leaving 12 bases between them. This CDR3 has 15 residues. Germline assignment: CDR1 LNHDA and CDR2 SQIVND (reference sequence). DNA of the CDR3: TGTGCCAGTAGTATCATCGAGGGGGGGAACACTGAAGCTTTCTTT. This codes for CASSIIEGGNTEAFF.

The chain is built from TRBV24-1 and TRBJ1-5; D is unresolved. Germline V gene sequence: CDR1 KGHDR, CDR2 SFDVKD. The CDR3 is 13 amino acids. V lost 7 bases and J lost 6, with 12 bases in between. The CDR3 loop is CATRGGESQPQHF. CDR3 in DNA: TGTGCCACCAGGGGTGGGGAAAGTCAGCCCCAGCATTTT.

The rearrangement joins TRBV12-3 or TRBV12-4 to TRBJ1-2; D unresolved. V was cut by 5 bases and J by 8 bases, with 9 bases left in between. The CDR3 runs 11 residues. The CDR3 DNA reads as TGTGCCAGCAGTACCCTGACAGGCTACACCTTC. This codes for CASSTLTGYTF.

V and J are TRBV30 and TRBJ1-3, with a weak D call TRBD1 (6 bases). The CDR3 has 14 amino acids. Between the trimmed V and J ends, which lost 3 bases and 4 bases, there was a span of 13 bases. Germline V lookup: CDR1 GTSNPN, CDR2 SVGIG (reference sequence). The CDR3 spells CAWRSQGFGNTIYF. Here the CDR3 DNA reads TGTGCCTGGAGATCCCAGGGGTTCGGAAACACCATATATTTT.

The chain couples TRBV21-1 to TRBJ1-4; the D segment call TRBD1 is taken from the table without a DNA check. TRBV21-1 is an annotated pseudogene. This CDR3 region has 16 residues. CDR3 in DNA: TGTGCCAGCAGCTCGCTCAGGGAAGAACCTAATGAAAAACTGTTTTTT. Translating it yields CASSSLREEPNEKLFF.